This TCR beta chain is from a study of cytomegalovirus exposure and HLA in healthy donors. Study outcomes and limitations: When a later analysis compared HLA-associated TCR beta chains with equally common others, the HLA-associated chains turned out to be more clonally expanded and to have lower generation probabilities. Donors were assumed by presence/absence analyses to have roughly uniform sequencing depth. DRB1 had the most TCR associations and HLA-C the fewest, a later analysis found, with rates varying by HLA locus.

PCR amplification relied on 60 Vbeta primers (plus 13 Jbeta primers). Some clones are missing from TCRdb's copy, which holds only in-frame ones; the method was immunoSEQ multiplex PCR. The data contain 50,000 or so clones, 73% of them singletons. Concerning this clone: Antigen unknown.

Germline V lookup: CDR1 SEHNR, CDR2 FQNEAQ (reference sequence). V was clipped by 3 bases and J by 9 bases, with 12 bases between them. The CDR3 has 13 residues. The chain recombines TRBV7-9 with TRBJ1-5; D not resolved. Sequences were obtained from PBMCs. The sequence derives from a man aged 18 to 30 in good health and CMV-seronegative. The CDR3 bases are TGTGCCAGCAGCTTCCAGGCCGGTGCGCCCCAGCATTTT. Its protein is CASSFQAGAPQHF.